This T cell receptor beta chain emerged from a study of blood T cell repertoires in COVID-19. Recruited during active infection, patients (from Seattle) were subsequently followed longitudinally. How the authors handled the data: Estimated nucleated cell counts came from reference gene primer amplification. Some clones are missing from TCRdb's copy, which holds only in-frame ones; the method was immunoSEQ multiplex PCR. That table supplies the V and J calls and clone size; D and trimming were determined from the DNA. The sample yields 300,000 to 400,000 clones, about 89% seen once. The source material was peripheral blood. The clonotype comes from a woman aged 45-60 years with COVID-19, enrolled during active disease.

CDR3 amino acids: CASSLGGSGDYGYTF. CDR3 in DNA: TGTGCCAGCAGCTTGGGGGGCTCTGGGGACTATGGCTACACCTTC. The chain links TRBV5-6 to TRBJ1-2; tentatively, D is TRBD1 (5 bases). V lost 0 bases and J lost 3, with 12 bases in between. The CDR3 totals 15 residues. Germline CDR1 SGHDT, CDR2 YYEEEE.